This T cell receptor (beta chain) came from a study of CXCR3-negative and CXCR3-positive naive CD8 T cells. The method, 5' RACE with UMI labels, was used to prepare the TRB cDNA libraries. Following a re-call of the 5' RACE reads, TCRdb has one entry per CDR3 protein and lacks DNA. The sample totals 50,000 to 75,000 distinct CDR3 sequences. The CDR3 is made up of 11 amino acids. The germline gives CDR1 MDHEN, CDR2 SYDVKM. The source is a human donor in good health. Some clones in this sample may be carry-over from other donors' samples. Sequenced input: naive CXCR3- CD8+ T cells from blood. Noted subset: CD45RO-CCR7+CD27+CD95- naive CD8+ T cells lacking CXCR3 (TNR3-). The chain joins TRBV28 to TRBJ2-7. The CDR3 spells CASGDSYEQYF.